Listed here is a single T cell receptor beta chain. Its antigen remains unknown. The entry originates in a study of post-analysis software for immune sequencing data. The ends lost 5 bases at V and 7 bases at J; junction bases unmatched: 8. The CDR3 is 15 amino acids. CDR1 and CDR2 (germline): SGHTA, FQGNSA. Unique-molecular-identifier-tagged TCR beta cDNA libraries were used. TCRdb reprocessed the PCR reads via MiXCR and lists one record per CDR3 protein. The sample holds around 710,000 distinct CDR3 sequences; just over 45% are singletons and the top ten take approximately 4.4%. Whole-study findings and limits: In patients, TRBV5-6, TRBV5-1 and TRBV20-1 belonged to several TRBV segments found more frequently than in controls.

V gene TRBV7-2 combines with J gene TRBJ1-6, with TRBD1 matching over 7 bases. Sequencing used blood. This clonotype was sampled from a girl aged 10 to 17 with multiple sclerosis. The CDR3 bases are TGTGCCAGCAGCGCCTCCCGGGACAGAAATTCACCCCTCCACTTT. This codes for CASSASRDRNSPLHF.